This T cell receptor beta chain was captured in a study of spatial heterogeneity in lung cancer. As for the study in general: Where available, sequencing covered follow-up PBMC samples, taken at a median of approximately 23 months after resection. Study results and caveats: Blood carried ubiquitous expanded tumor TCRs more at resection than follow-up.

Unique molecular identifiers tagged every individual TCR cDNA molecule. TCRdb used MiXCR to reprocess the 5' RACE reads, holding one entry per CDR3 protein. The sample comprises approximately 100,000 distinct CDR3 sequences, less than 20% of which are singletons, and 21% rests with the top ten. About this clonotype: Its matching antigen is unknown.

The V gene's germline CDR1 is MNHEY and CDR2 SMNVEV (reference sequence). The CDR3 length is 15 residues. The V gene lost 2 bases and the J gene lost 1 base, with 8 bases spanning the gap. Regarding time point: blood at routine non-recurrence follow-up after resection. This sample comprised PBMCs, obtained at follow-up. The chain links TRBV27 to TRBJ2-2; D is ambiguous. This receptor was identified in a male donor with early-stage non-small cell lung cancer. The CDR3 sequence is CASSLSGQNTGELFF. DNA of the CDR3: TGTGCCAGCAGTTTAAGTGGTCAGAACACCGGGGAGCTGTTTTTT.